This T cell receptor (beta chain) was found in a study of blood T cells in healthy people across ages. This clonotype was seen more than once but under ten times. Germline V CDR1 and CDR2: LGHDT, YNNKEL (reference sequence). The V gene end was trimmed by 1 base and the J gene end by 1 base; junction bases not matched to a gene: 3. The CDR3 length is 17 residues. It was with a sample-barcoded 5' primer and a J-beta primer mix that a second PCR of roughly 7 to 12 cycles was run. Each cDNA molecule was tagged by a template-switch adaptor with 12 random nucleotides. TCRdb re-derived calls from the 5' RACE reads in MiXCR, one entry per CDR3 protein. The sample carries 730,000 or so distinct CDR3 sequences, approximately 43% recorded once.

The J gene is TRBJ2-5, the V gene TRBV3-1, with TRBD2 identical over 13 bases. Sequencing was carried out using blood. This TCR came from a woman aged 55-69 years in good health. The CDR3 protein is CASSQVTSGGAQETQYF. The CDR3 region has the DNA TGTGCCAGCAGCCAAGTCACTAGCGGGGGGGCCCAAGAGACCCAGTACTTC.